The clone carrying this TCR beta chain was counted at least ten times. Antigen unknown. These data are taken from a study of CD8 T cells in ankylosing spondylitis. Whole-study results and caveats: Clones tied to disease were said to be significantly enriched in matched ankylosing spondylitis synovial fluid. Clones linked to the disease showed a CD8+ phenotype. They occurred at relatively low frequencies in peripheral blood. Apparently characteristic of ankylosing spondylitis blood was a TCR beta motif (about eight highly homologous variants).

Germline CDR1 is SGHRS and CDR2 is YFSETQ. The CDR3 contains 15 residues. The V segment lost 0 bases and the J segment 3 bases; nucleotides outside the gene matches: 4. The authors made TCR beta libraries by quantitative 5'-RACE with molecular barcodes. TCRdb processed the 5' RACE reads anew with MiXCR; each CDR3 protein has one entry. The repertoire consists of some 140,000 distinct CDR3 sequences, with 17% occurring once and the leading ten covering approximately 30%. Sample: blood, either unsorted or a sorted T cell fraction (not recorded which). The rearrangement links TRBV5-1 to TRBJ2-7, with 9 bases fitting TRBD2. The TCR sequence derives from a male donor with ankylosing spondylitis. The CDR3 is CASSLADSGSYEQYF. The CDR3 DNA sequence: TGCGCCAGCAGCTTGGCCGATAGCGGGAGCTACGAGCAGTACTTC. The full variable domain, completed using reference TRBV5-1 and TRBJ2-7, is KAGVTQTPRYLIKTRGQQVTLSCSPISGHRSVSWYQQTPGQGLQFLFEYFSETQRNKGNFPGRFSGRQFSNSRSEMNVSTLELGDSALYLCASSLADSGSYEQYFGPGTRLTVT.